The 11 T cell receptor beta chains reported below all come from one sample, sequenced in a study of T cell responses to AZD1222 COVID-19 vaccine. The assay was immunoSEQ multiplex PCR, and TCRdb's table has in-frame clones only and misses some. The profile shows some 140,000 clones, 88% of them singletons. Sequences were derived from peripheral blood, sampled on day 0 of AZD1222 vaccination. The source of these receptors is an adult in good health.

The genes are TRBV19 and TRBJ1-6; TRBD1 is a possible D gene (5 bases). Germline-derived CDR1 and CDR2 are LNHDA and SQIVND (reference sequence). Trimming took 7 bases from V and 7 from J, leaving 14 bases between them. The CDR3 runs 14 residues. CDR3 in amino acids: CASNKGPENSPLHF. CDR3 nucleotide sequence: TGTGCCAGTAATAAGGGGCCGGAAAATTCACCCCTCCACTTT.

The rearrangement uses TRBV7-2 and TRBJ2-2; 7 nucleotides match TRBD1. The J segment lost 4 bases and the V segment lost 7 bases, leaving 9 bases of the junction unmatched. The CDR3 runs to 15 residues. Per the germline V gene, CDR1 is SGHTA and CDR2 is FQGNSA. This CDR3 reads CASKSTGSVTGELFF. As DNA, the CDR3 is TGTGCCAGCAAATCGACAGGGTCGGTCACCGGGGAGCTGTTTTTT.

The DNA of the CDR3 is TGTGCCAGCTACACTCTGGCGTGGGGGAGTAATGAAAAACTGTTTTTT. Amino acids: CASYTLAWGSNEKLFF. The V call is TRBV28, the J call TRBJ1-4, with D maybe TRBD1 (5 bases). V was shortened by 8 bases and J by 4 bases, with 20 bases between the two germline ends. The CDR3 is made up of 16 amino acids. Germline CDR1 reads MDHEN; CDR2 reads SYDVKM.

The gene calls are TRBV10-3 and TRBJ2-7; D is unresolved. Germline V gene sequence: CDR1 ENHRY, CDR2 SYGVKD. The CDR3 has 12 amino acids. Trimming took 4 bases from V and 0 from J, leaving 4 bases between them. The CDR3 DNA is TGTGCCATCAGTGGAGACTCCTACGAGCAGTACTTC. Translating it yields CAISGDSYEQYF.

The V and J genes are TRBV4-3 and TRBJ2-6; 7 bases map to TRBD1. CDR1 LGHNA and CDR2 YSLEER come from the germline V gene. V shed 0 bases and J 0 bases; nucleotides not matched to a gene: 5. The CDR3 length is 18 residues. DNA for the CDR3: TGCGCCAGCAGCCAAGACCTTAACAGGGGCTCTGGGGCCAACGTCCTGACTTTC. This sequence encodes CASSQDLNRGSGANVLTF.

The count of this clone is one. The genes are TRBV25-1 and TRBJ2-2; a weak D match, TRBD2 (6 bases). V lost 7 bases, J lost 4 bases, and 13 bases lay in between. The germline CDR1 and CDR2 sequences are MGHDK and SYGVNS. This CDR3 spans 14 amino acids. The CDR3 loop is CASKDSGATGELFF. CDR3 DNA sequence: TGTGCCAGCAAAGATAGCGGCGCCACCGGGGAGCTGTTTTTT.

J is TRBJ2-4 and V is TRBV2, with D unresolved. Trimming stripped 4 bases from V and 6 bases from J, with 7 bases between. The germline V gene encodes CDR1 SNHLY and CDR2 FYNNEI. CDR3 size: 12 residues. The CDR3 here is CASSGTANIQYF. The CDR3 nucleotides read TGTGCCAGCAGTGGGACGGCAAACATTCAGTACTTC. Variable domain in full (rest from reference TRBV2 and TRBJ2-4): EPEVTQTPSHQVTQMGQEVILRCVPISNHLYFYWYRQILGQKVEFLVSFYNNEISEKSEIFDDQFSVERPDGSNFTLKIRSTKLEDSAMYFCASSGTANIQYFGAGTRLSVL.

CDR3 residues: CASSEGALNYEQYF. The DNA of the CDR3 is TGTGCCAGCAGTGAAGGGGCGTTAAACTACGAGCAGTACTTC. The chain uses TRBV2 and TRBJ2-7; D remains unclear. The CDR3 length is 14 residues. In germline, CDR1 is SNHLY, CDR2 FYNNEI. Between the trimmed V and J ends, which lost 1 base and 3 bases, there was a span of 10 bases. The whole variable domain, remainder taken from reference TRBV2 and TRBJ2-7, is EPEVTQTPSHQVTQMGQEVILRCVPISNHLYFYWYRQILGQKVEFLVSFYNNEISEKSEIFDDQFSVERPDGSNFTLKIRSTKLEDSAMYFCASSEGALNYEQYFGPGTRLTVT.

This clone came up once. CDR3 DNA: TGTGCCAGCAGCTTGCCCGGACAAGAGCAGTTCTTC. Its protein is CASSLPGQEQFF. V usage is TRBV5-6 and J usage is TRBJ2-1; possibly TRBD1 for D (5 bases). V was trimmed by 1 base and J by 10 bases, leaving 9 bases between them. Germline V gives CDR1 SGHDT, CDR2 YYEEEE. The CDR3 consists of 12 residues.

The chain employs TRBV19 and TRBJ1-3; D is uncertain. The length of the CDR3 is 14 residues. CDR1 and CDR2 from the germline V gene are LNHDA and SQIVND (reference sequence). The ends were cut back, 3 bases at V and 3 bases at J, with 9 bases in the middle. The CDR3 DNA is TGTGCCAGTAGTATGCCGGGTCTTGGAAACACCATATATTTT. Amino acids: CASSMPGLGNTIYF.

The rearrangement joins TRBV28 to TRBJ1-3; a weak D match, TRBD1 (5 bases). Germline V gene data show CDR1 as MDHEN and CDR2 as SYDVKM. Trimming took off 5 bases at V and 2 bases at J, with 16 bases between the two ends. CDR3 length: 16 amino acids. In DNA, the CDR3 is TGTGCCAGCAGTCCTCATCTGACAGCCCCTGGAAACACCATATATTTT. Translated: CASSPHLTAPGNTIYF.